This entry lists 17 T cell receptor beta chains sequenced from one sample in a study of shared clonotypes between healthy human individuals (TCRdb year 2020). The method behind the library was the immunoSEQ multiplex PCR assay. Held by TCRdb, this immuneACCESS table contains in-frame sequences only and omits some clones. Under half of the omission traces to an unresolved V gene where checked; the cause of the rest is unknown. For this sample there are approximately 700,000 clones; around four fifths appear just once. Of the sample, 1.5% to 2% falls within the top ten clones. Sequencing used memory CD4+ T cells sorted from blood. The cell subset or site tag for this specimen amounts to: CD45RA-negative fraction. The receptors stem from a woman aged 25 to 39 in good health.

This rearrangement joins TRBV19 to TRBJ2-4; tentatively, D is TRBD1 or TRBD2 (6 bases each). The CDR3 runs to 14 residues. Germline V gene lookup returns CDR1 LNHDA and CDR2 SQIVND (reference sequence). V was shortened by 4 bases and J by 5 bases, with 12 bases between the two germline ends. The CDR3 DNA reads TGTGCCAGTAGTAAGGGGGGCAAGGAAAACATTCAGTACTTC. It encodes CASSKGGKENIQYF.

V is TRBV4-1 and J is TRBJ1-5; 7 nucleotides line up with TRBD1. Germline V gene lookup returns CDR1 MGHRA and CDR2 YSYEKL. After removal of 0 bases from V and 2 bases from J, the junction contained 7 bases not matched to a gene. CDR3 size: 17 residues. The CDR3 is CASSQDVAGGRNQPQHF. The DNA of the CDR3 is TGCGCCAGCAGCCAAGACGTGGCAGGGGGACGCAATCAGCCCCAGCATTTT.

V and J are TRBV5-4 and TRBJ2-7; 11 bases fit TRBD2. The junction had 2 bases not matched to a gene; V was cut back by 2 bases and J by 1 base. The CDR3 has 15 amino acids. Germline assignment: CDR1 SGHNT and CDR2 YYREEE (reference sequence). CDR3 sequence: CASSFTSGSSYEQYF. The CDR3 DNA is TGTGCCAGCAGCTTCACTAGCGGGAGTTCCTACGAGCAGTACTTC.

This clone was observed a handful of times. The J gene is TRBJ1-4, the V gene TRBV5-1; D perhaps matches TRBD1 (6 bases). CDR1 and CDR2 from the germline V gene are SGHRS and YFSETQ. The CDR3 sequence is 16 residues long. V lost 5 bases, J lost 5 bases, and 19 bases lay in between. Here the CDR3 reads CASSPGGTGWNEKLFF. DNA of the CDR3: TGCGCCAGCAGTCCGGGGGGAACAGGGTGGAATGAAAAACTGTTTTTT.

Concerning this clone itself: Different DNA sequences within this sample yield the same CDR3. The V and J genes are TRBV28 and TRBJ2-7, with D perhaps given as TRBD1 or TRBD2 (5 bases each). Trimming stripped 5 bases from V and 1 base from J, with 6 bases between. Germline V gene sequence: CDR1 MDHEN, CDR2 SYDVKM. The CDR3 is made up of 12 amino acids. Here the CDR3 DNA reads TGTGCCAGCAGTGAGGGGTCCTACGAGCAGTACTTC. It specifies CASSEGSYEQYF. The variable domain in full, completed from reference TRBV28 and TRBJ2-7, reads DVKVTQSSRYLVKRTGEKVFLECVQDMDHENMFWYRQDPGLGLRLIYFSYDVKMKEKGDIPEGYSVSREKKERFSLILESASTNQTSMYLCASSEGSYEQYFGPGTRLTVT.

This clone was counted a few times. This chain joins TRBV2 and TRBJ2-1, with 11 bases that match TRBD2. The CDR3 is made up of 15 amino acids. Germline V CDR1 and CDR2: SNHLY, FYNNEI. J gave up 9 bases and V 6 bases, and 10 bases lay outside the gene matches. The CDR3 nucleotides are TGTGCCAGCAGACCACTAGCGGGAGCCCCAGGTGAGCAGTTCTTC. Residues: CASRPLAGAPGEQFF.

Only a few counts were recorded for this clone. This same CDR3 is encoded by further DNA sequences in the sample. The chain links TRBV7-2 to TRBJ1-1, with D perhaps TRBD1 (6 bases). This CDR3 is built from 13 residues. The V and J ends lost 4 bases and 3 bases respectively, with 9 bases between them. Looked up from germline, CDR1 is SGHTA and CDR2 is FQGNSA. The CDR3 DNA reads TGTGCCAGCAGCTCACAGGGAGACACTGAAGCTTTCTTT. It encodes CASSSQGDTEAFF.

The chain is built from TRBV6-5 and TRBJ2-1; D unresolved. The CDR3 totals 15 residues. The V gene lost 2 bases and the J gene lost 2 bases, with 10 bases spanning the gap. The germline V gene encodes CDR1 MNHEY and CDR2 SVGAGI. CDR3 DNA: TGTGCCAGCAGTTACGCAGCAGGACCCTACAATGAGCAGTTCTTC. It translates to CASSYAAGPYNEQFF.

V is TRBV6-5 and J is TRBJ1-4; no reliable D call. This CDR3 is built from 15 residues. Germline values: CDR1 MNHEY, CDR2 SVGAGI. The V gene lost 5 bases and the J gene lost 10 bases, with 20 bases spanning the gap. The chain's CDR3 is CASSLTDLVIGKLFF. DNA of the CDR3: TGTGCCAGCAGTCTTACGGACCTTGTTATTGGAAAACTGTTTTTT.

The CDR3 is CASSELGTANYGYTF. DNA for the CDR3: TGTGCCAGCAGTGAGTTGGGGACAGCTAACTATGGCTACACCTTC. The V gene is TRBV6-1, the J gene TRBJ1-2; 7 bases map to TRBD1. Germline-derived CDR1 and CDR2 are MNHNS and SASEGT. This CDR3 spans 15 amino acids. Trimming cost V 3 bases and J 0 bases; bases outside gene matches: 4.

This chain joins TRBV28 and TRBJ2-5; 10 positions agree with TRBD1. The ends lost 4 bases at V and 10 bases at J; junction bases unmatched: 9. CDR3 length equals 14 residues. The V gene's germline CDR1 is MDHEN and CDR2 SYDVKM. In nucleotides, the CDR3 is TGTGCCAGCAGTTCACCGGGACAGGGGCTCCTCCAGTACTTC. Amino acids: CASSSPGQGLLQYF.

This clone was found many times. This sequence joins TRBV12-5 and TRBJ2-7; D gene uncertain. V was trimmed by 7 bases and J by 4 bases, leaving 11 bases between them. CDR3 length: 12 residues. In germline, CDR1 is LGHNT, CDR2 FRNRAP. The CDR3 DNA reads as TGTGCTAGTGCCCCCCTCCCATACGAGCAGTACTTC. Translating gives CASAPLPYEQYF.

The rearrangement joins TRBV4-1 to TRBJ2-2; D might be TRBD1 or TRBD2, each matching 5 bases. Germline loops: CDR1 MGHRA, CDR2 YSYEKL. The CDR3 is 13 residues long. The V end lost 11 bases, the J end lost 5 bases, and 15 bases lay between the germline ends. CDR3 sequence (DNA): TGCGCCTCTCGGGACCCGAGGACCGGGGAGCTGTTTTTT. Translation gives CASRDPRTGELFF.

The J gene is TRBJ2-3, the V gene TRBV30; TRBD2 aligns across 7 bases. Per germline, CDR1 GTSNPN and CDR2 SVGIG (reference sequence). J lost 5 bases, V lost 0 bases, and 8 bases had no gene match. The CDR3 totals 15 residues. The DNA of the CDR3 is TGTGCCTGGAGTGTAGGCACTAGCGAGGTAGATACGCAGTATTTT. Encoded protein: CAWSVGTSEVDTQYF.

This clone appeared a few times. The V and J genes are TRBV15 and TRBJ2-7, with a tentative D call TRBD2 (5 bases). The length of the CDR3 is 18 residues. V gave up 0 bases and J gave up 0 bases, with 18 bases separating them. CDR1 is LNHNV and CDR2 is YYDKDF in the germline V gene (reference sequence). CDR3 amino acids: CATSRDLNVLGSSYEQYF. In nucleotides, the CDR3 is TGTGCCACCAGCAGAGATCTTAATGTCTTGGGGAGCTCCTACGAGCAGTACTTC.

The chain employs TRBV14 and TRBJ1-4; no definite D call. Germline V lookup: CDR1 SGHDN, CDR2 FVKESK. CDR3 length: 16 amino acids. V was cut by 3 bases and J by 6 bases, with 17 bases left in between. CDR3 region: CASSQGYSSLYEKLFF. The DNA of the CDR3 is TGTGCCAGCAGCCAGGGCTACTCATCATTGTATGAAAAACTGTTTTTT.

A note on this clone: Other DNA sequences in the sample encode the same CDR3. The chain joins TRBV9 to TRBJ2-2; TRBD2 might be the D (6 bases). Trimming took off 0 bases at V and 2 bases at J, with 8 bases between the two ends. The germline V gene has CDR1 SGDLS and CDR2 YYNGEE. The CDR3 is 15 amino acids. CDR3 sequence reads: CASSVGLDNTGELFF. As DNA, the CDR3 is TGTGCCAGCAGCGTAGGACTAGACAACACCGGGGAGCTGTTTTTT.